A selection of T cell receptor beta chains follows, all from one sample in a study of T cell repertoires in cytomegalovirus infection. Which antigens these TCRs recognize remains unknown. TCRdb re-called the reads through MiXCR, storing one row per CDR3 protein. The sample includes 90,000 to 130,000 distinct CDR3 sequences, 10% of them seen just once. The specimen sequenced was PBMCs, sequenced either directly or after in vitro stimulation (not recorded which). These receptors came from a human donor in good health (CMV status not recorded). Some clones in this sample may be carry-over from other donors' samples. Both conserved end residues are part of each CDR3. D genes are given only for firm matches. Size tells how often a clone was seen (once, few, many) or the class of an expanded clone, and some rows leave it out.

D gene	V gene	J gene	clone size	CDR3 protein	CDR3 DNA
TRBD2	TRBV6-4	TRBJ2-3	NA	CASSDRVAGLHF	TGTGCCAGCAGTGACAGGGTAGCGGGCCTACATTTT
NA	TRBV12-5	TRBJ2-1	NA	CASGRSEVNEQFF	TGTGCTAGTGGAAGGAGCGAGGTCAATGAGCAGTTCTTC
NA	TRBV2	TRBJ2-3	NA	CASSLLSGTDTQYF	TGTGCCAGCAGTCTACTCTCGGGGACAGATACGCAGTATTTT
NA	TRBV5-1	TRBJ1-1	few	CASSTYESMTEAFF	TGCGCCAGCAGCACCTATGAGAGCATGACTGAAGCTTTCTTT
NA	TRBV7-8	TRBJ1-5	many	CASSWRDRSNQPQHF	TGTGCCAGCAGCTGGAGAGACAGGAGCAATCAGCCCCAGCATTTT
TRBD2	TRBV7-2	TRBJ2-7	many	CASSLVGSGNSYEQYF	TGTGCCAGCAGCTTAGTCGGTAGCGGGAATTCCTACGAGCAGTACTTC
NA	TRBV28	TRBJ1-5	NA	CASGPYSNQPQHF	TGTGCCAGCGGCCCTTATAGCAATCAGCCCCAGCATTTT
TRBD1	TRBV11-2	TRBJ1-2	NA	CASSLDRPSTDRAF	TGTGCCAGCAGCTTAGATCGGCCCAGTACGGACAGGGCCTTC
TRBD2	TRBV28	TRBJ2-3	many	CASSRGLAGKGDTQYF	TGTGCCAGCAGTCGGGGACTAGCGGGAAAGGGAGATACGCAGTATTTT
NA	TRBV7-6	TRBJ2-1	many	CASSLRGHSSYNEQFF	TGTGCCAGCAGCTTAAGGGGACACAGCTCCTACAATGAGCAGTTCTTC
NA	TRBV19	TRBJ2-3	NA	CASSTRERISPDTQYF	TGTGCCAGTAGTACACGAGAGCGGATTAGCCCAGATACGCAGTATTTT
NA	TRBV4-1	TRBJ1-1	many	CASSLTGHLNTEAFF	TGCGCCAGCAGTCTAACGGGACATTTGAACACTGAAGCTTTCTTT
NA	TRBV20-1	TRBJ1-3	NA	CSAPGPSGNTIYF	TGCAGTGCTCCAGGACCCTCTGGAAACACCATATATTTT
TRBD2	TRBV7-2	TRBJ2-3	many	CASSPGLAASTDTQYF	TGTGCCAGCAGCCCAGGACTAGCAGCTAGCACAGATACGCAGTATTTT
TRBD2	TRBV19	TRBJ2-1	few	CASSSWTSGFHSYNEQFF	TGTGCCAGTAGTTCTTGGACTAGCGGGTTCCACTCCTACAATGAGCAGTTCTTC
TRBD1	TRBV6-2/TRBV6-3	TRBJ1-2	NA	CASSYTGDYGYTF	TGTGCCAGCAGTTACACAGGGGACTATGGCTACACCTTC
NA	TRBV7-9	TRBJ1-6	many	CASSLGGSPLHF	TGTGCCAGCAGCTTAGGGGGTTCACCCCTCCACTTT